This TCR beta chain is from a study of Graves' ophthalmopathy and Graves' hyperthyroidism. Overall study findings and caveats: Detection in blood was also observed for most expanded thyroid clonotypes above 0.001 frequency.

CDR3 length: 14 residues. Germline CDR1 and CDR2: MNHNS and SASEGT. Deletions cut 2 bases from V and 1 base from J, with 5 bases between. As to this clonotype: Its matching antigen is unknown.

TCR beta CDR3 amplification used RNA transcripts. Second-round multiplex PCR came after a first-round RT-PCR that employed HTBI primers. One entry per CDR3 protein results from TCRdb running MiXCR on the multiplex PCR reads. The sample yields about 480,000 distinct CDR3 sequences, over 13% seen once. The sequence derives from a woman in her twenties or thirties with Graves' ophthalmopathy. Material: blood. The chain employs TRBV6-1 and TRBJ2-2; D gene unclear. CDR3 in amino acids: CASSERQNTGELFF. The CDR3 region has the DNA TGTGCCAGCAGTGAACGGCAGAACACCGGGGAGCTGTTTTTT.